The 21 T cell receptor beta chains presented below share a single source sample, sequenced in a study of T cells in Graves' hyperthyroidism and ophthalmopathy. RNA transcripts yielded amplified TCR beta CDR3 regions. TCR CDR3 underwent first-round RT-PCR with the HTBI primer set. TCRdb used MiXCR to reprocess the multiplex PCR reads, holding one entry per CDR3 protein. There are 450,000 to 700,000 distinct CDR3 sequences in the sample; 46% occur only once, and roughly 19% lies in the top ten. The specimen sequenced was peripheral blood or thyroid tissue (not recorded which). The origin of the receptors is an adult woman with Graves' disease, either hyperthyroidism or ophthalmopathy (not recorded which).

A note on this clonotype: One end of the junction is discordant with germline, which a read error may explain. J is TRBJ2-7 and V is TRBV7-9; D is possibly TRBD1 (7 bases). From germline, CDR1 is SEHNR and CDR2 FQNEAQ (reference sequence). The CDR3 is 12 residues long. The DNA of the CDR3 is TGTGCCGGCAGGGGGGACAGCTACGAGCAGTACTTC. It specifies CAGRGDSYEQYF. Based on the CDR3 plus reference TRBV7-9 and TRBJ2-7, the full variable domain is DTGVSQNPRHKITKRGQNVTFRCDPISEHNRLYWYRQTLGQGPEFLTYFQNEAQLEKSRLLSDRFSAERPKGSFSTLEIQRTEQGDSAMYLCAGRGDSYEQYFGPGTRLTVT.

The chain links TRBV7-3 to TRBJ1-2; TRBD1 agrees at 8 bases. V trimming: 5 bases; J trimming: 6 bases; junction bases outside the gene matches: 5. This CDR3 contains 13 residues. Germline values: CDR1 SGHTA, CDR2 FQGTGA. CDR3 DNA: TGTGCCAGCAGCCCTCAACAGGGGGATGGCTACACCTTC. It specifies CASSPQQGDGYTF.

Written as DNA, the CDR3 is TGTGCCAGCAGTCCAGGTCCGGTGCAGTACTTC. It codes for CASSPGPVQYF. V gene TRBV7-9 combines with J gene TRBJ2-7; D is uncertain. The CDR3 runs 11 residues. Trimming cost V 6 bases and J 9 bases, with 12 bases left between them. Looked up from germline, CDR1 is SEHNR and CDR2 is FQNEAQ (reference sequence).

This clonotype was counted at least ten times. The V call is TRBV7-8, the J call TRBJ1-1; 10 nucleotides line up with TRBD1. The CDR3 sequence is 15 residues long. Trimming removed 5 bases from V and 4 bases from J; junction bases left unmatched: 7. Germline-derived CDR1 and CDR2 are SGHVS and FQNEAQ. CDR3 in DNA: TGTGCCAGCAGCCGGGGACAGGGGAGAGTCACTGAAGCTTTCTTT. Residues: CASSRGQGRVTEAFF.

This clonotype has a handful of counts. The chain has TRBV6-1 and TRBJ2-7; D not certain. The CDR3 runs to 12 residues. V shed 6 bases and J shed 0 bases, with 6 bases lying between them. CDR1 is MNHNS, CDR2 SASEGT, per germline. The CDR3 bases are TGTGCCAGCAGCGCCTTCTCCTACGAGCAGTACTTC. Protein: CASSAFSYEQYF.

For this clonotype: This may be a read error, as it is one base from a much larger clone. V is TRBV5-8 and J is TRBJ2-5; possible D gene TRBD1, 5 bases. The germline V gene has CDR1 SGHTS and CDR2 YDEGEE. The CDR3 loop spans 17 amino acids. CDR3 amino acids: CASSPQGVSPLEESQYF. In nucleotides, the CDR3 is TGTGCCAGCAGCCCCCAAGGGGTTTCCCCCCTAGAAGAGTCCCAGTACTTC.

As concerns this clonotype: Lacking the conserved final phenylalanine or tryptophan, this CDR3 likely reflects a read error. The limits of the CDR3 on the DNA are not certain, so only TCRdb's listed CDR3 is given. The chain uses TRBV10-3 and TRBJ2-2; the DNA was not used to check the table's D call, TRBD2. Looked up from germline, CDR1 is ENHRY and CDR2 is SYGVKD. The CDR3 has 16 amino acids, counting both end residues. CDR3 residues: CAISQTSGENTGELSC.

This clonotype was counted many times. The gene calls are TRBV5-1 and TRBJ2-2; D is perhaps TRBD1 or TRBD2 (6 bases each). V lost 2 bases and J 6 bases, leaving 8 bases between the germline ends. Germline assignment: CDR1 SGHRS and CDR2 YFSETQ. The CDR3 is 13 residues long. CDR3 sequence: CASSLRGPGELFF. The CDR3 region has the DNA TGCGCCAGCAGCTTACGGGGGCCCGGGGAGCTGTTTTTT.

This clonotype appeared a few times. At one end, the junction sequence differs from germline, possibly due to a read error. The chain couples TRBV5-1 to TRBJ1-5; D is possibly TRBD1 (6 bases). Germline CDR1 reads SGHRS; CDR2 reads YFSETQ. There are 15 residues in the CDR3. The CDR3 spells CASSLETGWHQPQHF. The DNA of the CDR3 is TGTGCCAGCAGCTTGGAAACAGGGTGGCATCAGCCCCAGCATTTT.

Concerning this clonotype itself: Possible read error: a much larger clone is one base away. The chain combines TRBV20-1 with TRBJ2-5; D is undetermined. Looked up from germline, CDR1 is DFQATT and CDR2 is SNEGSKA (reference sequence). The CDR3 spans 16 residues. CDR3 residues: CGASERRWGSRETQYF. The CDR3 DNA reads as TGCGGTGCTAGTGAACGGCGATGGGGATCTCGAGAGACCCAGTACTTC.

This chain uses TRBV19 with TRBJ1-2; D gene uncertain. The CDR3 runs 13 residues. Trimming shortened V by 7 bases and J by 4 bases, and 13 bases separated the two germline ends. Germline lookup yields CDR1 LNHDA and CDR2 SQIVND (reference sequence). CDR3 residues: CASTTRWGYGYTF. As DNA, the CDR3 is TGTGCCAGTACGACTAGGTGGGGCTATGGCTACACCTTC.

This clonotype has ten or more counts. This rearrangement joins TRBV7-6 to TRBJ1-5; 7 nucleotides align to TRBD1. Germline CDR1 is SGHVS and CDR2 is FNYEAQ. V was pared by 5 bases and J by 3 bases, with 13 bases of the junction left unmatched. The CDR3 totals 17 residues. CDR3 sequence (DNA): TGTGCCAGCAGCCCCTCCCGCAGGACAGGCTACAATCAGCCCCAGCATTTT. It specifies CASSPSRRTGYNQPQHF.

The chain carries TRBV15 and TRBJ2-6, with D possibly matching TRBD2 (5 bases). V lost 8 bases to trimming and J lost 8 bases, with 10 bases between them. The CDR3 length is 12 residues. Per germline, CDR1 LNHNV and CDR2 YYDKDF (reference sequence). The chain's CDR3 is CATAGRTNVLTF. The CDR3 DNA sequence: TGTGCCACCGCGGGTCGGACCAACGTCCTGACTTTC.

This clonotype has ten or more counts. The rearrangement uses TRBV3-1 and TRBJ2-5; D may be TRBD1 (5 bases). The germline V and J ends were trimmed by 0 bases and 1 base, with 9 bases remaining between them. Germline assignment: CDR1 LGHDT and CDR2 YNNKEL (reference sequence). The CDR3 runs to 15 residues. CDR3 nucleotide sequence: TGTGCCAGCAGCCAAGATGGGGCAGCCCAAGAGACCCAGTACTTC. Amino acids: CASSQDGAAQETQYF.

This clonotype was counted ten times or more. The gene calls are TRBV20-1 and TRBJ2-5, with TRBD2 matching over 11 bases. The germline gives CDR1 DFQATT, CDR2 SNEGSKA (reference sequence). With V trimmed by 3 bases and J by 3 bases, 6 bases remained unmatched. The CDR3 has 15 residues. In nucleotides, the CDR3 is TGCAGTGCTAGTGTACTAGCGGGAGAAAAAGAGACCCAGTACTTC. Its translation: CSASVLAGEKETQYF.

V gene TRBV29-1 combines with J gene TRBJ1-5, with D uncertain. Trimming pared 4 bases from V and 0 bases from J, leaving 7 bases between. The germline CDR1 and CDR2 sequences are SQVTM and ANQGSEA. This CDR3 is built from 13 residues. CDR3: CSVVQYSNQPQHF. DNA of the CDR3: TGCAGCGTTGTGCAGTATAGCAATCAGCCCCAGCATTTT. The whole variable domain, filled in from reference TRBV29-1 and TRBJ1-5, reads SAVISQKPSRDICQRGTSLTIQCQVDSQVTMMFWYRQQPGQSLTLIATANQGSEATYESGFVIDKFPISRPNLTFSTLTVSNMSPEDSSIYLCSVVQYSNQPQHFGDGTRLSIL.

This clonotype was detected ten times or more. The DNA of the CDR3 is TGCAGTGCTAGAGACTTCGCAGGTGGGAATGAAAAACTGTTTTTT. Its translation: CSARDFAGGNEKLFF. The chain has TRBV20-1 and TRBJ1-4; the D is unclear. Germline V gene data show CDR1 as DFQATT and CDR2 as SNEGSKA (reference sequence). The CDR3 runs 15 residues. The ends were cut back, 0 bases at V and 5 bases at J, with 13 bases in the middle.

The sample holds many counts of this clonotype. This sequence joins TRBV4-1 and TRBJ2-7, with 8 bases that match TRBD1. J lost 5 bases, V lost 3 bases, and 9 bases had no gene match. The CDR3 spans 15 residues. Per the germline V gene, CDR1 is MGHRA and CDR2 is YSYEKL. CDR3 bases: TGCGCCAGCAGCCAGACGACAGGGGAAGGTAACGAGCAGTACTTC. The encoded protein is CASSQTTGEGNEQYF.

The rearrangement uses TRBV15 and TRBJ2-6; D gene uncertain. This CDR3 has 15 amino acids. Germline CDR1 LNHNV, CDR2 YYDKDF (reference sequence). V shed 0 bases and J shed 4 bases, with 7 bases lying between them. CDR3 sequence: CATSRENLGANVLTF. CDR3 nucleotide sequence: TGTGCCACCAGCAGAGAGAACCTCGGGGCCAACGTCCTGACTTTC.

The chain links TRBV15 to TRBJ1-1; D gene uncertain. The V gene's germline CDR1 is LNHNV and CDR2 YYDKDF (reference sequence). The CDR3 contains 14 residues. Trimming took 8 bases from V and 4 from J, leaving 17 bases between them. Here the CDR3 DNA reads TGTGCCACCGGTGAAATAGGGAGGTTCACTGAAGCTTTCTTT. It specifies CATGEIGRFTEAFF.

V is TRBV7-3 and J is TRBJ1-4, with D possibly matching TRBD1 (5 bases). Trimming removed 5 bases from V and 2 bases from J, with 15 bases in between. Germline V gene lookup returns CDR1 SGHTA and CDR2 FQGTGA. CDR3 length: 16 residues. For the CDR3, the DNA is TGTGCCAGCAGCCACCCTGCCGGGACGACTAATGAAAAACTGTTTTTT. Its protein product is CASSHPAGTTNEKLFF.